This T cell receptor beta chain was recovered during a study of STAT5B mutations in CD4+ large granular lymphocyte leukemia. Germline lookup yields CDR1 LNHNV and CDR2 YYDKDF (reference sequence). The CDR3 has 15 amino acids. V lost 4 bases, J lost 0 bases, and 11 bases lay in between. Study results and caveats: Main leukemic clonotypes were patient-specific, but about 25% appeared at low frequency elsewhere. The clonality comparison with controls used just six or seven CD4-sorted patient samples.

In the original processing: Putative leukemic clones, 59 in all, each exceeded 5% of the repertoire. Sequencing was performed with immunoSEQ multiplex PCR; in TCRdb, only in-frame clones are kept and a portion is missing. The DNA was the basis for D and trimming; V, J and clone size are from that table. The data contain 9,500 to 10,000 clones, 70% to 85% of them seen just once; the ten biggest clones take up just under 70%. With regard to this clone: Its antigen is not identified.

Bead-separated CD4+, CD4+CD8+, CD57+ or CD56+ fractions, or PBMC, were used. Material for sequencing was PBMCs. This TCR was recovered from a man between 60 and 75 years old with CD4+ T-cell large granular lymphocyte leukemia. The chain has TRBV15 and TRBJ2-3; D assignment may be TRBD1 or TRBD2 (5 bases each). CDR3 sequence (DNA): TGTGCCACCAGCACTGGGACCAGAAGCACAGATACGCAGTATTTT. It codes for CATSTGTRSTDTQYF.